This is a list of T cell receptor beta chains from one sample in a study of molecular identifiers for immune sequencing clone quantification. TCRdb fed the PCR reads into MiXCR, producing one record per CDR3 protein. Among about 510,000 distinct CDR3 sequences, about a quarter were seen once, and the ten largest hold around 0.76%. The sample consisted of naive CD8+ T cells from blood, with Jurkat cell RNA spiked in. The origin of the receptors is a human donor in good health. Some libraries in this study had Jurkat cell RNA spiked in. Each CDR3 is given with its conserved first and last residue. D genes are given only for firm matches. Clone size is stated in some rows and not others, as once, few, many or a class when expanded.

V	J	D	size	DNA	CDR3
TRBV9	TRBJ1-4	.	.	TGTGCCAGCAGCGTAGGAAGTCAGGCTCCTAAGGATGAAAAACTGTTTTTT	CASSVGSQAPKDEKLFF
TRBV28	TRBJ1-1	TRBD1	.	TGTGCCAGTGACAGGGGGCACGGTGAAGCTTTCTTT	CASDRGHGEAFF
TRBV7-9	TRBJ2-3	TRBD2	.	TGTGTCAGCAGCTTGGCCAGCGGGGCCACAGATACGCAGTATTTT	CVSSLASGATDTQYF
TRBV19	TRBJ1-3	TRBD1	.	TGTGCCAGTAGGACAGGGGTCGGAAACACCATATATTTT	CASRTGVGNTIYF
TRBV10-3	TRBJ2-5	.	.	TGTGCCATCAGATCCGGGGGCCAAGCGACCCAGTACTTC	CAIRSGGQATQYF
TRBV7-2	TRBJ2-7	TRBD1	many	TGTGCCAGCAGCCCATTGCCCCGGGACAGGGCATCCTACGAGCAGTACTTC	CASSPLPRDRASYEQYF
TRBV7-9	TRBJ2-3	TRBD2	few	TGTGCCAGCAGCTCCGTTACGGGAGGACCAGATACGCAGTATTTT	CASSSVTGGPDTQYF
TRBV6-2/TRBV6-3	TRBJ1-5	TRBD1	.	TGTGCCAGCTTACAGGGGGCGAGGAGTCAGCCCCAGCATTTT	CASLQGARSQPQHF
TRBV6-6	TRBJ2-2	.	.	TGTGCCAGCAGTTATCAGAACACCGGGGAGCTGTTTTTT	CASSYQNTGELFF
TRBV6-5	TRBJ1-1	.	.	TGTGCCAGCAGTTACTCAGGCCAGGGAGCTTTCTTT	CASSYSGQGAFF
TRBV28	TRBJ1-5	TRBD1	many	TGTGCCAGCAGTTTAGACGGGACAGGGGTTTTCAATCAGCCCCAGCATTTT	CASSLDGTGVFNQPQHF
TRBV5-1	TRBJ2-2	.	few	TGCGCCATCAGTGACCCCACCGGGGAGCTGTTTTTT	CAISDPTGELFF
TRBV6-2/TRBV6-3	TRBJ2-5	TRBD2	.	TGTGCCAGCAGTTATAGCGGGTACCAAGAGACCCAGTACTTC	CASSYSGYQETQYF
TRBV4-1	TRBJ2-5	TRBD1	.	TGCGCCAGCAGCCGCTTAACAGGGGAGCAAGAGACCCAGTACTTC	CASSRLTGEQETQYF
TRBV28	TRBJ2-7	TRBD1	few	TGTGCCAGCAGTTACGGGACAGTCGGCTCCTACGAGCAGTACTTC	CASSYGTVGSYEQYF
TRBV29-1	TRBJ2-7	.	.	TGCAGCGTTGTTGGGAGAGGGGACTACGAGCAGTACTTC	CSVVGRGDYEQYF
TRBV20-1	TRBJ2-2	.	.	TGCAGTGCTACAGGGTTTCCCGGGGAGCTGTTTTTT	CSATGFPGELFF
TRBV12-3/TRBV12-4	TRBJ2-4	TRBD1	many	TGTGCCAGCAGTCTCGATGGCAGGGGGAAGTACTTC	CASSLDGRGKYF
TRBV15	TRBJ1-3	.	.	TGTGCCACCAGTCAGAGCACGGGGGCTGGAAACACCATATATTTT	CATSQSTGAGNTIYF
TRBV27	TRBJ2-7	TRBD2	.	TGTGCCAGCAGTTTTTCAGCGGGAGCTTCCTACGAGCAGTACTTC	CASSFSAGASYEQYF
TRBV28	TRBJ1-1	.	few	TGTGCCAGCGGGCTGACCGGGGTCAGGAGCACTGAAGCTTTCTTT	CASGLTGVRSTEAFF
TRBV5-6	TRBJ2-7	.	few	TGTGCCAGCAGCTTGGGGTTTACTAGATCCTACGAGCAGTACTTC	CASSLGFTRSYEQYF
TRBV6-6	TRBJ2-2	.	.	TGTGCCAGCAACCAGGACTACCTGGGCCTTGTTACCGGGGAGCTGTTTTTT	CASNQDYLGLVTGELFF
TRBV11-2	TRBJ1-1	.	.	TGTGCTAGCAGCTCCGGTTTCAACACTGAAGCTTTCTTT	CASSSGFNTEAFF
TRBV24-1	TRBJ2-1	TRBD2	many	TGTGCCACCAGTGATTTTGGCGGGACTAGCGGTGAGCAGTTCTTC	CATSDFGGTSGEQFF
TRBV5-1	TRBJ2-7	.	few	TGCGCCAGCAGCTTAATCAGAGGCTACGAGCAGTACTTC	CASSLIRGYEQYF
TRBV2	TRBJ1-4	TRBD1	.	TGTGCCAGCAGGGTTATCGGACAGGGGTTCGAAAAACTGTTTTTT	CASRVIGQGFEKLFF